This is a list of T cell receptor beta chains from one sample in a study of cytomegalovirus exposure and HLA in healthy donors. Using immunoSEQ multiplex PCR, the repertoire was profiled, and TCRdb retains in-frame clones only, with some absent. Among roughly 89,000 clones listed, roughly 79% were seen once. Sample: PBMCs. Source of these receptors: a woman younger than 45 in good health and CMV-seronegative. Both conserved end residues are part of each CDR3. Fields, in order: clone size, J gene, V gene, D gene, CDR3 protein, CDR3 DNA. D genes are given only for firm matches. Size is stated for part of the rows, as once, few or many counts, or as a class when the clone is expanded.

clone size: NA
J gene: TRBJ1-1
V gene: TRBV19
D gene: NA
CDR3 protein: CASAPGWGNTEAFF
CDR3 DNA: TGTGCCAGTGCACCAGGGTGGGGTAACACTGAAGCTTTCTTT

clone size: NA
J gene: TRBJ2-1
V gene: TRBV19
D gene: TRBD2
CDR3 protein: CASSIPPGGRDNEQFF
CDR3 DNA: TGTGCCAGTAGTATTCCTCCGGGCGGGAGGGACAATGAGCAGTTCTTC

clone size: NA
J gene: TRBJ1-4
V gene: TRBV15
D gene: TRBD1
CDR3 protein: CATSRAGTGAEKLFF
CDR3 DNA: TGTGCCACCAGCAGAGCCGGGACAGGGGCTGAAAAACTGTTTTTT

clone size: NA
J gene: TRBJ2-1
V gene: TRBV4-3
D gene: TRBD2
CDR3 protein: CASSQDRPGGLTKQFF
CDR3 DNA: TGCGCCAGCAGCCAAGATCGGCCGGGAGGTTTGACAAAGCAGTTCTTC

clone size: NA
J gene: TRBJ2-7
V gene: TRBV6-1
D gene: NA
CDR3 protein: CASSEALAKQYF
CDR3 DNA: TGTGCCAGCAGTGAAGCGCTAGCGAAGCAGTACTTC

clone size: NA
J gene: TRBJ1-1
V gene: TRBV7-2
D gene: TRBD1
CDR3 protein: CASSPRQGLVDTEAFF
CDR3 DNA: TGTGCCAGCAGCCCTAGACAGGGACTGGTGGACACTGAAGCTTTCTTT

clone size: NA
J gene: TRBJ2-1
V gene: TRBV6-5
D gene: TRBD2
CDR3 protein: CASSYSGGGNEQFF
CDR3 DNA: TGTGCCAGCAGTTATAGCGGGGGAGGGAATGAGCAGTTCTTC

clone size: NA
J gene: TRBJ1-5
V gene: TRBV19
D gene: NA
CDR3 protein: CASSPGLPGVPQHF
CDR3 DNA: TGTGCCAGTAGTCCGGGACTGCCCGGGGTGCCCCAGCATTTT

clone size: NA
J gene: TRBJ2-7
V gene: TRBV7-8
D gene: TRBD1
CDR3 protein: CASSLSTGVGSEQYF
CDR3 DNA: TGTGCCAGCAGCTTATCGACAGGGGTCGGTTCCGAGCAGTACTTC

clone size: NA
J gene: TRBJ1-1
V gene: TRBV5-1
D gene: NA
CDR3 protein: CASSLGEGDPTEAFF
CDR3 DNA: TGCGCCAGCAGCTTGGGGGAGGGGGACCCTACTGAAGCTTTCTTT

clone size: NA
J gene: TRBJ2-1
V gene: TRBV10-1
D gene: TRBD2
CDR3 protein: CASSDLAGVGNEQFF
CDR3 DNA: TGCGCCAGCAGTGATCTAGCGGGAGTGGGAAATGAGCAGTTCTTC

clone size: NA
J gene: TRBJ2-3
V gene: TRBV4-3
D gene: NA
CDR3 protein: CASSQEHRVGDTQYF
CDR3 DNA: TGCGCCAGCAGCCAAGAGCACAGGGTTGGAGATACGCAGTATTTT

clone size: once
J gene: TRBJ1-2
V gene: TRBV11-2
D gene: TRBD1
CDR3 protein: CASSRGQVAFHGYTF
CDR3 DNA: TGTGCCAGCAGCAGAGGACAGGTGGCCTTTCACGGCTACACCTTC

clone size: NA
J gene: TRBJ2-7
V gene: TRBV14
D gene: TRBD2
CDR3 protein: CASSHLLAGVDEQYF
CDR3 DNA: TGTGCCAGCAGCCACTTACTAGCGGGAGTCGACGAGCAGTACTTC

clone size: NA
J gene: TRBJ2-1
V gene: TRBV15
D gene: NA
CDR3 protein: CATSRVVRGYNEQFF
CDR3 DNA: TGTGCCACCAGCAGGGTCGTTAGGGGTTACAATGAGCAGTTCTTC

clone size: NA
J gene: TRBJ1-4
V gene: TRBV30
D gene: NA
CDR3 protein: CAWTGVEEKLFF
CDR3 DNA: TGTGCCTGGACAGGGGTCGAGGAAAAACTGTTTTTT

clone size: NA
J gene: TRBJ2-7
V gene: TRBV15
D gene: TRBD1
CDR3 protein: CATSSRTGGMGEQYF
CDR3 DNA: TGTGCCACCAGCAGCAGGACAGGGGGGATGGGCGAGCAGTACTTC

clone size: few
J gene: TRBJ2-1
V gene: TRBV5-1
D gene: TRBD1
CDR3 protein: CASSLETPGTGLGEQFF
CDR3 DNA: TGCGCCAGCAGCTTAGAAACGCCCGGGACAGGATTGGGTGAGCAGTTCTTC

clone size: NA
J gene: TRBJ2-2
V gene: TRBV6-1
D gene: TRBD1
CDR3 protein: CASSGDRTDTGELFF
CDR3 DNA: TGTGCCAGCAGTGGGGACAGGACTGACACCGGGGAGCTGTTTTTT

clone size: NA
J gene: TRBJ2-7
V gene: TRBV28
D gene: NA
CDR3 protein: CASSIQGISYEQYF
CDR3 DNA: TGTGCCAGCAGTATCCAGGGGATTTCCTACGAGCAGTACTTC

clone size: NA
J gene: TRBJ2-7
V gene: TRBV14
D gene: NA
CDR3 protein: CASSQDPGQSYEQYF
CDR3 DNA: TGTGCCAGCAGCCAAGATCCAGGACAGTCCTACGAGCAGTACTTC

clone size: once
J gene: TRBJ2-7
V gene: TRBV5-8
D gene: NA
CDR3 protein: CASSFGAPYEQYF
CDR3 DNA: TGTGCCAGCAGCTTTGGGGCACCCTACGAGCAGTACTTC

clone size: NA
J gene: TRBJ1-1
V gene: TRBV18
D gene: NA
CDR3 protein: CASSPRISGLDTEAFF
CDR3 DNA: TGTGCCAGCTCACCACGCATTTCAGGTTTGGACACTGAAGCTTTCTTT

clone size: NA
J gene: TRBJ2-7
V gene: TRBV28
D gene: TRBD2
CDR3 protein: CASSTSSGLAGGAHEQYF
CDR3 DNA: TGTGCCAGCAGTACTTCCTCGGGACTAGCGGGAGGGGCCCACGAGCAGTACTTC

clone size: NA
J gene: TRBJ2-7
V gene: TRBV7-6
D gene: NA
CDR3 protein: CASSLALAAYEQYF
CDR3 DNA: TGTGCCAGCAGCTTAGCGCTAGCCGCTTACGAGCAGTACTTC

clone size: NA
J gene: TRBJ1-4
V gene: TRBV28
D gene: TRBD1
CDR3 protein: CASSSGTENEKLFF
CDR3 DNA: TGTGCCAGCAGTTCCGGGACAGAGAATGAAAAACTGTTTTTT

clone size: NA
J gene: TRBJ2-3
V gene: TRBV7-2
D gene: NA
CDR3 protein: CASSRNGGRRSTDTQYF
CDR3 DNA: TGTGCCAGCAGCCGAAACGGGGGACGCCGAAGCACAGATACGCAGTATTTT

clone size: NA
J gene: TRBJ2-7
V gene: TRBV18
D gene: NA
CDR3 protein: CASSPLVSSYEQYF
CDR3 DNA: TGTGCCAGCTCACCACTTGTCAGCTCCTACGAGCAGTACTTC

clone size: NA
J gene: TRBJ2-7
V gene: TRBV4-1
D gene: TRBD2
CDR3 protein: CASSQETSGRTYEQYF
CDR3 DNA: TGCGCCAGCAGCCAAGAGACTAGCGGGAGGACCTACGAGCAGTACTTC

clone size: NA
J gene: TRBJ1-1
V gene: TRBV18
D gene: NA
CDR3 protein: CASSPNTGLMLEAFF
CDR3 DNA: TGTGCCAGCTCACCGAATACAGGGTTGATGCTTGAAGCTTTCTTT

clone size: few
J gene: TRBJ2-5
V gene: TRBV9
D gene: NA
CDR3 protein: CASSDSRETQYF
CDR3 DNA: TGTGCCAGCAGCGACAGCCGAGAGACCCAGTACTTC

clone size: NA
J gene: TRBJ2-1
V gene: TRBV5-6
D gene: NA
CDR3 protein: CASSPARQYNEQFF
CDR3 DNA: TGTGCCAGCAGCCCAGCGCGTCAATACAATGAGCAGTTCTTC

clone size: few
J gene: TRBJ1-5
V gene: TRBV6-1
D gene: NA
CDR3 protein: CASSENSRGYSNQPQHF
CDR3 DNA: TGTGCCAGCAGTGAAAATTCGCGGGGTTATAGCAATCAGCCCCAGCATTTT

clone size: NA
J gene: TRBJ2-5
V gene: TRBV6-5
D gene: NA
CDR3 protein: CASSYLPREQETQYF
CDR3 DNA: TGTGCCAGCAGTTACCTCCCGAGGGAACAAGAGACCCAGTACTTC

clone size: NA
J gene: TRBJ2-1
V gene: TRBV9
D gene: TRBD2
CDR3 protein: CASSVGGSSLNEQFF
CDR3 DNA: TGTGCCAGCAGCGTAGGCGGGAGTAGTCTCAATGAGCAGTTCTTC

clone size: NA
J gene: TRBJ1-4
V gene: TRBV4-1
D gene: NA
CDR3 protein: CATSDATNEKLFF
CDR3 DNA: TGCGCCACCTCAGATGCAACTAATGAAAAACTGTTTTTT

clone size: NA
J gene: TRBJ2-7
V gene: TRBV5-1
D gene: TRBD2
CDR3 protein: CASSLSRVGLADTYEQYF
CDR3 DNA: TGCGCCAGCAGCTTGTCTAGGGTTGGACTAGCGGATACCTACGAGCAGTACTTC

clone size: NA
J gene: TRBJ2-6
V gene: TRBV7-2
D gene: TRBD2
CDR3 protein: CASSPTSGYSGANVLTF
CDR3 DNA: TGTGCCAGCAGCCCGACTAGCGGATACTCTGGGGCCAACGTCCTGACTTTC

clone size: NA
J gene: TRBJ2-3
V gene: TRBV7-2
D gene: NA
CDR3 protein: CASSLARTEADTQYF
CDR3 DNA: TGTGCCAGCAGCTTAGCGCGGACGGAGGCAGATACGCAGTATTTT

clone size: once
J gene: TRBJ1-2
V gene: TRBV28
D gene: NA
CDR3 protein: CASSFLGAGGRKDGYTF
CDR3 DNA: TGTGCCAGCAGTTTCCTGGGCGCGGGTGGTCGAAAAGACGGCTACACCTTC

clone size: NA
J gene: TRBJ2-2
V gene: TRBV7-9
D gene: NA
CDR3 protein: CASSFHPTEGKRTGELFF
CDR3 DNA: TGTGCCAGCAGCTTCCATCCGACGGAGGGTAAAAGAACCGGGGAGCTGTTTTTT

clone size: NA
J gene: TRBJ2-2
V gene: TRBV18
D gene: NA
CDR3 protein: CASSPPGRENTGELFF
CDR3 DNA: TGTGCCAGCTCACCACCGGGCAGGGAGAACACCGGGGAGCTGTTTTTT

clone size: few
J gene: TRBJ1-5
V gene: TRBV4-1
D gene: NA
CDR3 protein: CASSDPQDLNQPQHF
CDR3 DNA: TGCGCCAGCAGTGACCCGCAGGATCTCAATCAGCCCCAGCATTTT

clone size: NA
J gene: TRBJ2-1
V gene: TRBV7-9
D gene: NA
CDR3 protein: CASGRSLPNEQFF
CDR3 DNA: TGTGCCAGCGGGAGGTCTCTCCCCAATGAGCAGTTCTTC

clone size: NA
J gene: TRBJ1-5
V gene: TRBV6-5
D gene: NA
CDR3 protein: CASSYLGSNQPQHF
CDR3 DNA: TGTGCCAGCAGTTACTTGGGCAGCAATCAGCCCCAGCATTTT

clone size: few
J gene: TRBJ1-1
V gene: TRBV5-4
D gene: TRBD1
CDR3 protein: CASSGQAQNTEAFF
CDR3 DNA: TGTGCCAGCAGCGGACAGGCTCAGAACACTGAAGCTTTCTTT

clone size: once
J gene: TRBJ2-5
V gene: TRBV6-5
D gene: TRBD1
CDR3 protein: CASSYSGQGKETQYF
CDR3 DNA: TGTGCCAGCAGTTACTCGGGACAGGGGAAAGAGACCCAGTACTTC

clone size: few
J gene: TRBJ2-7
V gene: TRBV27
D gene: TRBD2
CDR3 protein: CASSPRLAGRSYEQYF
CDR3 DNA: TGTGCCAGCAGTCCTAGACTAGCGGGAAGAAGCTACGAGCAGTACTTC

clone size: NA
J gene: TRBJ2-1
V gene: TRBV7-3
D gene: TRBD2
CDR3 protein: CASRGTSGAEQFF
CDR3 DNA: TGTGCCAGCAGGGGGACTAGCGGTGCTGAGCAGTTCTTC

clone size: NA
J gene: TRBJ2-1
V gene: TRBV19
D gene: NA
CDR3 protein: CASSTPRGRGNEQFF
CDR3 DNA: TGTGCCAGTAGTACCCCCAGGGGTAGGGGGAATGAGCAGTTCTTC

clone size: NA
J gene: TRBJ1-3
V gene: TRBV11-2
D gene: NA
CDR3 protein: CASSLGSGSTAGNTIYF
CDR3 DNA: TGTGCCAGCAGCTTAGGGTCGGGGAGTACGGCTGGAAACACCATATATTTT

clone size: NA
J gene: TRBJ2-1
V gene: TRBV4-3
D gene: TRBD1
CDR3 protein: CASSQEGQGRDEQFF
CDR3 DNA: TGCGCCAGCAGCCAAGAGGGACAGGGCAGGGATGAGCAGTTCTTC

clone size: once
J gene: TRBJ2-5
V gene: TRBV4-2
D gene: TRBD2
CDR3 protein: CASSPRLAQPGLAQYF
CDR3 DNA: TGTGCCAGCAGCCCACGACTAGCCCAACCTGGGTTGGCCCAGTACTTC